These 5 T cell receptor beta chains came from one sample sequenced in a study of blood T cell repertoires in COVID-19. The assay was immunoSEQ multiplex PCR, and TCRdb's table has in-frame clones only and misses some. The data show some 320,000 clones, around nine tenths seen once. Sequencing used PBMCs or T cells enriched from blood (not recorded which). All receptors derive from a man between 60 and 75 years old who had recovered from COVID-19.

J is TRBJ1-6 and V is TRBV27; no clear D gene. The V gene's germline CDR1 is MNHEY and CDR2 SMNVEV (reference sequence). CDR3 length: 14 residues. With 2 bases removed from V and 0 bases from J, the gap between germline ends came to 2 bases. CDR3 nucleotides: TGTGCCAGCAGTTTACACTCCTATAATTCACCCCTCCACTTT. This gives the protein CASSLHSYNSPLHF.

With regard to this clone: This sample includes further DNA sequences coding for the same CDR3. The chain has TRBV7-9 and TRBJ1-2, with 8 nucleotides matching TRBD1. The junction had 5 bases not matched to a gene; V was cut back by 1 base and J by 4 bases. CDR3 size: 15 residues. Germline assignment: CDR1 SEHNR and CDR2 FQNEAQ (reference sequence). The CDR3 nucleotides read TGTGCCAGCAGCTTAGGCGACAGGGGAGGCTATGGCTACACCTTC. Residues: CASSLGDRGGYGYTF. Drawing the rest from reference TRBV7-9 and TRBJ1-2, the complete variable domain is DTGVSQNPRHKITKRGQNVTFRCDPISEHNRLYWYRQTLGQGPEFLTYFQNEAQLEKSRLLSDRFSAERPKGSFSTLEIQRTEQGDSAMYLCASSLGDRGGYGYTFGSGTRLTVV.

The genes are TRBV29-1 and TRBJ1-1, with D maybe TRBD1 (5 bases). The CDR3 length is 11 residues. Trimming stripped 2 bases from V and 8 bases from J, with 9 bases between. CDR1 is SQVTM and CDR2 is ANQGSEA in the germline V gene. The CDR3, as DNA: TGCAGCGTTGAAAGTGGGGCGGAAGCTTTCTTT. This codes for CSVESGAEAFF.

The chain combines TRBV7-2 with TRBJ1-4, with D possibly being TRBD1 (6 bases). Germline lookup yields CDR1 SGHTA and CDR2 FQGNSA. V was pared by 1 base and J by 10 bases, with 19 bases between. The CDR3 runs 16 residues. Here the CDR3 reads CASSLVGKQQGGKLFF. CDR3 sequence (DNA): TGTGCCAGCAGCTTAGTCGGGAAGCAACAGGGCGGAAAACTGTTTTTT.

The rearrangement uses TRBV30 and TRBJ1-3; 7 bases map to TRBD1. The germline V gene has CDR1 GTSNPN and CDR2 SVGIG (reference sequence). The J segment lost 2 bases and the V segment lost 2 bases, leaving 3 bases of the junction unmatched. The CDR3 sequence is 14 residues long. CDR3 sequence reads: CAWSYRGPGNTIYF. The DNA of the CDR3 is TGTGCCTGGAGTTACAGGGGCCCTGGAAACACCATATATTTT.